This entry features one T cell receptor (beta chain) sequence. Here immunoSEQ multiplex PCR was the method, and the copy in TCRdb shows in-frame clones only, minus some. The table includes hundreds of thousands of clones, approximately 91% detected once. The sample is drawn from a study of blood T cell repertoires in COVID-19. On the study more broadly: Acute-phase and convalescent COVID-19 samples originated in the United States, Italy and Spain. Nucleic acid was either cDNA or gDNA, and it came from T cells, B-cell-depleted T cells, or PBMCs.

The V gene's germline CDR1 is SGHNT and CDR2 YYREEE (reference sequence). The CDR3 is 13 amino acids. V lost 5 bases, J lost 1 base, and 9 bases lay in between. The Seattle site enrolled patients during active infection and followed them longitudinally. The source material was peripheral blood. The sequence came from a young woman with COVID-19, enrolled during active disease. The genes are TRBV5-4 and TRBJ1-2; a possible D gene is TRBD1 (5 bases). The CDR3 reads CASRPTDNYGYTF. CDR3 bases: TGTGCCAGCAGACCGACAGATAACTATGGCTACACCTTC.